These 27 T cell receptor beta chains were sequenced from one sample in a study of blood T cell repertoires in COVID-19. Here immunoSEQ multiplex PCR was the method, and the copy in TCRdb shows in-frame clones only, minus some. The data contain about 62,000 clones, 76% of them singletons. The sequencing sample was made of peripheral blood. The receptors derive from a woman aged 45-60 years with active or convalescent COVID-19.

The V and J genes are TRBV7-9 and TRBJ2-5, with TRBD2 matching over 10 bases. CDR3 length: 13 amino acids. Germline values: CDR1 SEHNR, CDR2 FQNEAQ (reference sequence). The J segment lost 5 bases and the V segment lost 3 bases, leaving 0 bases of the junction unmatched. This CDR3 is CASSFSGRETQYF. The CDR3 DNA reads TGTGCCAGCAGCTTTAGCGGGAGGGAGACCCAGTACTTC.

This clone was observed a handful of times. This chain uses TRBV5-1 with TRBJ2-1, with 11 bases matching TRBD2. The CDR3 extends over 14 amino acids. With V trimmed by 3 bases and J by 5 bases, 1 base remained unmatched. Germline CDR1 reads SGHRS; CDR2 reads YFSETQ. CDR3 in DNA: TGCGCCAGCAGCTGGGGACTAGCGGACAATGAGCAGTTCTTC. Its translation: CASSWGLADNEQFF.

V gene TRBV7-3 combines with J gene TRBJ2-2; 10 bases align to TRBD1. Unmatched junction bases numbered 9, after V lost 5 bases and J lost 3 bases. This CDR3 is 17 amino acids long. Germline lookup yields CDR1 SGHTA and CDR2 FQGTGA. CDR3 coding DNA: TGTGCCAGCAGCGCCGGTGCCGGGACAGGGGACACCGGGGAGCTGTTTTTT. The encoded protein is CASSAGAGTGDTGELFF.

This chain connects TRBV7-8 to TRBJ2-2, with D possibly being TRBD2 (5 bases). Germline V lookup: CDR1 SGHVS, CDR2 FQNEAQ. The length of the CDR3 is 13 residues. V lost 5 bases, J lost 7 bases, and 11 bases lay in between. CDR3: CASSRSRDGELFF. CDR3 DNA: TGTGCCAGCAGCAGGTCCCGGGACGGGGAGCTGTTTTTT.

This chain connects TRBV7-2 to TRBJ1-1, with D possibly being TRBD1 (5 bases). CDR3 length: 15 residues. Germline V CDR1 and CDR2: SGHTA, FQGNSA. Trimming took 4 bases from V and 5 from J, leaving 17 bases between them. CDR3 region: CASSSQRTRGTEAFF. As DNA, the CDR3 is TGTGCCAGCAGCTCTCAGCGTACCCGGGGGACTGAAGCTTTCTTT.

V and J are TRBV28 and TRBJ1-2; TRBD1 agrees at 11 bases. This CDR3 region has 14 residues. V was clipped by 7 bases and J by 7 bases; unmatched bases: 8. Germline assignment: CDR1 MDHEN and CDR2 SYDVKM. CDR3 coding DNA: TGTGCCAGCAAGATGGGACAGGGGGGGTTTGGCTACACCTTC. Translation gives CASKMGQGGFGYTF.

The genes are TRBV4-2 and TRBJ1-5, with unresolved D. V dropped 1 base and J dropped 0 bases, with 13 bases sitting between them. CDR3 length: 17 amino acids. Germline-derived CDR1 and CDR2 are LGHNA and YNFKEQ. Here the CDR3 DNA reads TGTGCCAGCAGCCAAGGCCACGGAGGAGATAGCAATCAGCCCCAGCATTTT. Its translation: CASSQGHGGDSNQPQHF.

The chain joins TRBV29-1 to TRBJ1-2; no clear D. V lost 3 bases, J lost 7 bases, and 12 bases lay in between. Per the germline V gene, CDR1 is SQVTM and CDR2 is ANQGSEA. The CDR3 spans 12 residues. CDR3 coding DNA: TGCAGCGTTGATACCGGCGGGAGTGGCTACACCTTC. Amino acids: CSVDTGGSGYTF.

This clone was seen a handful of times. The chain combines TRBV1 with TRBJ2-7; the table's TRBD2 call for D was not verified on the DNA. TRBV1 is described as a pseudogene. The CDR3 covers 11 residues. The DNA of the CDR3 is TGCACCAGCAGCCACTACTACGAGCAGTACTTC. It yields the protein CTSSHYYEQYF.

The chain uses TRBV4-3 and TRBJ2-2; 13 bases fit TRBD2. CDR3 length: 19 residues. The germline V gene encodes CDR1 LGHNA and CDR2 YSLEER. Trimming at V came to 0 bases and at J to 4 bases, leaving 8 bases not matched to a gene. The CDR3 spells CASSQDSRGLAGITGELFF. The CDR3, as DNA: TGCGCCAGCAGCCAAGATTCGCGGGGACTAGCGGGGATCACCGGGGAGCTGTTTTTT.

This clone was observed a handful of times. The V gene is TRBV21-1, the J gene TRBJ2-7; whether TRBD2, the table's D call, matches the DNA was not checked. TRBV21-1 is annotated as a pseudogene. The CDR3 is 17 amino acids. The CDR3 sequence is CASSKGGTSGRAYEQYF. As DNA, the CDR3 is TGTGCCAGCAGCAAAGGGGGGACTAGCGGGAGGGCCTACGAGCAGTACTTC.

Here the CDR3 reads CASSITGDGQPQHF. The CDR3 region has the DNA TGTGCCAGTAGTATTACAGGGGATGGACAGCCCCAGCATTTT. The gene calls are TRBV19 and TRBJ1-5; 7 nucleotides match TRBD1. CDR3 length: 14 amino acids. In germline, CDR1 is LNHDA, CDR2 SQIVND (reference sequence). V was clipped by 3 bases and J by 7 bases; unmatched bases: 6.

The count of this clone is one. V usage is TRBV27 and J usage is TRBJ2-1, with D possibly TRBD2 on 5 matching bases. Germline V gives CDR1 MNHEY, CDR2 SMNVEV (reference sequence). Trimming removed 8 bases at V and 5 bases at J, with 16 bases between. This CDR3 contains 14 residues. CDR3 region: CASAAARVDNEQFF. In nucleotides, the CDR3 is TGTGCCAGCGCCGCCGCGAGGGTAGACAATGAGCAGTTCTTC.

Only a few counts were recorded for this clone. CDR3 coding DNA: TGTGCCAGCAGCTTAGGGAGCGACCCCGGCGCTTTCTTT. Protein product: CASSLGSDPGAFF. This chain connects TRBV7-9 to TRBJ1-1; no clear D. The length of the CDR3 is 13 residues. The ends were cut back, 1 base at V and 11 bases at J, with 14 bases in the middle. CDR1 is SEHNR, CDR2 FQNEAQ, per germline (reference sequence).

The genes are TRBV6-2 or TRBV6-3 and TRBJ1-1; maybe TRBD1 (6 bases). V dropped 6 bases and J dropped 4 bases, with 21 bases sitting between them. The CDR3 loop spans 16 amino acids. The V gene's germline CDR1 is MNHEY and CDR2 SVGEGT. The CDR3 DNA reads as TGTGCCAGCAGCTCGACAGGTACCTTGGGGAGCACTGAAGCTTTCTTT. The encoded protein is CASSSTGTLGSTEAFF.

In this sample, this clone turned up once. The chain employs TRBV12-5 and TRBJ1-2, with D possibly matching TRBD1 (5 bases). Germline-derived CDR1 and CDR2 are LGHNT and FRNRAP. The CDR3 totals 13 residues. Trimming shortened V by 6 bases and J by 2 bases, and 10 bases separated the two germline ends. The CDR3 is CASGKTVNYGYTF. Written as DNA, the CDR3 is TGTGCTAGTGGAAAGACAGTAAACTATGGCTACACCTTC.

The rearrangement links TRBV15 to TRBJ1-2; D may be TRBD1 (5 bases). Germline values: CDR1 LNHNV, CDR2 YYDKDF (reference sequence). This CDR3 is 18 amino acids long. Trimming took 0 bases from V and 6 from J, leaving 23 bases between them. In DNA, the CDR3 is TGTGCCACCAGCAGAGATCTGATGACGGGGGTCGCTTTCAATGGCTACACCTTC. It specifies CATSRDLMTGVAFNGYTF.

Points on this clone: This same CDR3 is encoded by further DNA sequences in the sample. The chain links TRBV7-2 to TRBJ2-7, with D possibly TRBD2 on 6 matching bases. Between the trimmed V and J ends, which lost 1 base and 3 bases, there was a span of 10 bases. This CDR3 is built from 14 residues. The germline V gene encodes CDR1 SGHTA and CDR2 FQGNSA. CDR3 nucleotide sequence: TGTGCCAGCAGCTTAGTTAGTAGCGGCTACGAGCAGTACTTC. Translating gives CASSLVSSGYEQYF.

J is TRBJ1-5 and V is TRBV2; D is unclear. Germline values: CDR1 SNHLY, CDR2 FYNNEI. The CDR3 totals 17 residues. V dropped 3 bases and J dropped 0 bases, with 15 bases sitting between them. In nucleotides, the CDR3 is TGTGCCAGCAGTGACTTTCTAACGTCTAATAGCAATCAGCCCCAGCATTTT. It is translated as CASSDFLTSNSNQPQHF.

J is TRBJ1-5 and V is TRBV19; no clear D. Trimming stripped 7 bases from V and 2 bases from J, with 12 bases between. CDR1 is LNHDA, CDR2 SQIVND, per germline (reference sequence). The CDR3 runs to 14 residues. The CDR3 DNA reads as TGTGCCAGTAACCCTCAGCAGGGCAATCAGCCCCAGCATTTT. Translation gives CASNPQQGNQPQHF. The whole variable domain, filled in from reference TRBV19 and TRBJ1-5, reads DGGITQSPKYLFRKEGQNVTLSCEQNLNHDAMYWYRQDPGQGLRLIYYSQIVNDFQKGDIAEGYSVSREKKESFPLTVTSAQKNPTAFYLCASNPQQGNQPQHFGDGTRLSIL.

The chain carries TRBV4-2 and TRBJ1-1, with 7 bases fitting TRBD1. CDR3 length equals 16 residues. With 3 bases clipped from V and 3 bases from J, the junction kept 10 bases outside the gene matches. Germline V lookup: CDR1 LGHNA, CDR2 YNFKEQ. The CDR3 coding sequence is TGTGCCAGCAGCCAGGCTGTTACCCAGGGGGACACTGAAGCTTTCTTT. The encoded protein is CASSQAVTQGDTEAFF.

The chain couples TRBV7-9 to TRBJ2-7; 8 nucleotides align to TRBD1. Germline CDR1 is SEHNR and CDR2 is FQNEAQ (reference sequence). Trimming took 0 bases from V and 3 from J; bases not matched to a gene: 7. The CDR3 contains 16 residues. The DNA for the CDR3 is TGTGCCAGCAGCTTAGCCATCGGGACAGGCCTCTACGAGCAGTACTTC. Protein sequence: CASSLAIGTGLYEQYF.

The chain combines TRBV12-3 or TRBV12-4 with TRBJ1-1; TRBD1 aligns across 7 bases. The length of the CDR3 is 13 residues. The V and J ends lost 7 bases and 7 bases, in that order; junction bases with no gene match: 9. The CDR3 reads CASTEGAASEAFF. CDR3 nucleotide sequence: TGTGCCAGCACCGAGGGGGCAGCTAGTGAAGCTTTCTTT.

This chain links TRBV5-4 with TRBJ2-1, with D possibly matching TRBD2 (7 bases). The CDR3 contains 14 residues. Trimming stripped 6 bases from V and 6 bases from J, with 16 bases between. Germline CDR1 is SGHNT and CDR2 is YYREEE (reference sequence). The CDR3 protein is CASTGWGGPNEQFF. The CDR3 region has the DNA TGTGCCAGCACCGGGTGGGGGGGGCCCAATGAGCAGTTCTTC.

The table lists this clone with a few counts. V gene TRBV6-5 combines with J gene TRBJ1-1, with D possibly being TRBD1 (6 bases). V was cut by 4 bases and J by 4 bases, with 13 bases left in between. The CDR3 runs to 14 residues. The germline gives CDR1 MNHEY, CDR2 SVGAGI. CDR3 sequence: CASSSVQGLTEAFF. The CDR3 DNA sequence: TGTGCCAGCAGTTCCGTCCAGGGGCTCACTGAAGCTTTCTTT.

The rearrangement joins TRBV14 to TRBJ2-3; no clear D. This CDR3 is 12 amino acids long. Per germline, CDR1 SGHDN and CDR2 FVKESK. V was clipped by 3 bases and J by 2 bases, with 3 bases between them. The CDR3 DNA reads as TGTGCCAGCAGCCATATCACAGATACGCAGTATTTT. Its translation is CASSHITDTQYF.

The V gene is TRBV3-1 (or the pseudogene TRBV3-2), the J gene TRBJ2-7, with 11 bases that match TRBD1. Germline CDR1 LGHDT, CDR2 YNNKEL (reference sequence). V gave up 7 bases and J gave up 4 bases; unmatched junction bases: 18. The CDR3 is 18 residues long. The chain's CDR3 is CASTLGQGAPLGPYEQYF. CDR3 nucleotide sequence: TGTGCCAGCACCCTAGGACAGGGGGCTCCACTCGGACCTTACGAGCAGTACTTC.